Here is one T cell receptor (beta chain) with its context. The target antigen is unknown. CDR1 MRHNA and CDR2 SNTAGT come from the germline V gene. CDR3 length: 10 residues. V was clipped by 8 bases and J by 11 bases, with 12 bases between them. In the library, each TCR cDNA molecule bore its own unique molecular identifier. TCRdb reanalysed the 5' RACE reads using MiXCR and keeps one entry per CDR3 protein. Counted here are about 120,000 distinct CDR3 sequences, 12% occurring once; the ten biggest clones make up roughly 15%. Time point in this sample: blood at routine non-recurrence follow-up after resection. The sequenced material consisted of unsorted whole RNA from tumor, nontumor lung or frozen PBMC. The data were taken from a study of spatial heterogeneity in lung cancer. About the study: The average appearance count of each unique TCR and UMI combination in raw reads was more than ten.

The study's findings and limits: Tumor TCRs that were ubiquitous and expanded showed up in blood more at resection than follow-up.

The starting material was PBMCs, obtained at follow-up. The source of this sequence is a male donor with early-stage non-small cell lung cancer. The chain has TRBV6-4 and TRBJ1-1; D is perhaps TRBD1 (6 bases). CDR3 in DNA: TGTGCCAGCCGCAGGGGTGATGCTTTCTTT. Residues: CASRRGDAFF.